The source of this TCR beta chain is a study of blood T cell repertoires in COVID-19. Looking at the study overall: Both acute and convalescent COVID-19 samples were obtained from the United States, Italy and Spain. Sample material is recorded as cDNA or gDNA derived from T cells, B-cell-depleted T cells, or PBMCs.

The CDR3 sequence is 16 residues long. Trimming took 3 bases from V and 5 from J; bases not matched to a gene: 8. CDR1 and CDR2 from the germline V gene are MDHEN and SYDVKM. In the authors' methods: Amplification with reference gene primers provided the estimates of nucleated cell counts. Sequenced by immunoSEQ multiplex PCR; TCRdb stores in-frame clones only, minus some. The V and J calls and clone size come from that table; D and trimming were worked out from the DNA. The table has tens of thousands of clones, almost 95% seen once. What was sequenced was peripheral blood. The chain uses TRBV28 and TRBJ1-4, with 8 bases identical to TRBD1. This receptor was identified in a woman between 55 and 75 years old with active COVID-19. The CDR3 is CASSFLGGQVNEKLFF. The CDR3 DNA sequence: TGTGCCAGCAGTTTCCTCGGGGGACAGGTAAATGAAAAACTGTTTTTT.